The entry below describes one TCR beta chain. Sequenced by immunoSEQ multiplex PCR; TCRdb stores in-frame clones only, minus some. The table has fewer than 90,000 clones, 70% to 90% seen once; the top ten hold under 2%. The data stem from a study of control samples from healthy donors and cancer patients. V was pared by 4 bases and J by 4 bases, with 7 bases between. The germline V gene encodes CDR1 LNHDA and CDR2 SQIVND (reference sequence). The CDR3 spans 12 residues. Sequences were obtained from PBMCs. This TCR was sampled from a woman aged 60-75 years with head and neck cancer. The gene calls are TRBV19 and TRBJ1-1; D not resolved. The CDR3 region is CASSTVSTEAFF. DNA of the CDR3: TGTGCCAGTAGTACTGTAAGCACTGAAGCTTTCTTT.